This T cell receptor beta chain was observed in a study of cytomegalovirus exposure and HLA in healthy donors. V lost 5 bases to trimming and J lost 0 bases; unmatched junction nucleotides: 10. This CDR3 is 18 amino acids long. Germline V gene sequence: CDR1 MNHEY, CDR2 SMNVEV (reference sequence). PCR involved 60 Vbeta and 13 Jbeta primers. Produced via immunoSEQ multiplex PCR; TCRdb's table is partial and in-frame only. The repertoire holds around 110,000 clones, with around 75% as singletons. The sample holds a few counts of this clone. Sequenced input: PBMCs. This chain joins TRBV27 and TRBJ1-6, with 7 bases identical to TRBD1. The sequence was collected from a young woman in good health and CMV-seronegative. CDR3 region: CASSRGQIFGSYNSPLHF. The CDR3 DNA is TGTGCCAGCAGTAGGGGACAGATCTTTGGCTCCTATAATTCACCCCTCCACTTT.